The T cell receptor beta chain under discussion was sequenced for a study of T cells in Graves' hyperthyroidism and ophthalmopathy (dated by TCRdb to the late 2010s). About the full investigation: Peripheral blood was sampled at the time of initial diagnosis, prior to any treatment. TCR V-J signatures able to tell the groups apart were searched for in a discovery cohort of more than 90 patients, of whom roughly 42 had Graves' ophthalmopathy and 57 had stable Graves' hyperthyroidism. Prospective prediction of ophthalmopathy was tested in an independent validation cohort consisting of about 20 hyperthyroidism patients and over 15 patients who later progressed to ophthalmopathy. For training and testing, the roughly 93 patients in the discovery cohort were randomly divided in a 7:3 ratio. The study also compared thyroid tissue and blood T-cell repertoires from a handful of Graves' hyperthyroidism patients. Once sampling was done, hyperthyroidism patients were given methimazole at a starting dose of 30 mg daily, whereas ophthalmopathy patients were given high-dose intravenous methylprednisolone. The paper describes TCR Vbeta CDR3 sequencing of about 140 peripheral blood samples, made up of fewer than 50 ophthalmopathy patients, 70 to 75 hyperthyroidism patients and about 17 progressor patients. The paper as a whole reports these results and caveats: Sample size was not statistically predetermined, and blinding of investigators to group allocation was not performed. In validation, the model predicted progression to ophthalmopathy a median of roughly six months before onset, with 65% to 71% sensitivity and roughly 73% specificity. Most expanded thyroid clonotypes (frequency above 0.001) were also detected in blood, a finding suggesting that blood repertoires may reflect thyroid immune responses. A 13 V-J signature model separated ophthalmopathy from stable hyperthyroidism, with 87.88% sensitivity and around 84% specificity in cross-validation and 80%/75% in testing.

Relative to germline, V is 1 base shorter and J is 4 bases shorter, with 8 bases between their ends. From the germline V gene (reference sequence), CDR1 is LGHDT and CDR2 is YNNKEL. Spanning cysteine to phenylalanine, the CDR3 consists of 14 amino acids. CDR3 DNA is the only sequence kept; it has 42 bases, read in frame from the first base. Moderately to severely active disease, a Clinical Activity Score of at least 3, a NOSPECS grade of at least 4, and a duration under 3 months were present in ophthalmopathy patients. Any patient with an uncontrolled infection, another autoimmune disease, pregnancy or lactation was excluded. Diagnoses relied on clinical symptoms, serum thyroxine and TRAb, thyroid ultrasound and orbital computed tomography. PBMCs were isolated from approximately 10 ml of fresh peripheral blood by Ficoll-Paque density gradient centrifugation. Trizol reagent was used to extract total RNA, and RNA quality was then checked on an Agilent 2100 Bioanalyzer.

This clonotype is a singleton in its sample. Its antigen is not yet known. No base qualities exist here, and no much larger clone lies one base off it. One read alone is a weak basis. The TCR beta CDR3 regions were amplified from the RNA transcripts. For the first round of RT-PCR on the TCR CDR3, the HTBI primer set was used together with the Qiagen OneStep RT-PCR kit. The libraries were constructed in a second round of multiplex PCR and then size-selected and purified. Sequencing of the libraries was done on an Illumina HiSeq2000 using paired-end 100 bp reads. Per the original workflow: SOAPnuke was used to process the raw data, with reads discarded if the reads contained adapters or uncalled bases, had a mean Phred below 15, or lacked an exact constant-primer or identifier match. High-quality paired reads were merged with COPE v1.2.5, and unique nucleotide sequences were defined as clonotypes. Clonotypes were aligned to IMGT TRBV, TRBD and TRBJ reference segments using MiTCR v1.1. Only V-J combinations with frequency above 0.0001, covering about 99% of repertoires, were analysed. A TCS score was defined as the ratio of F50 (clonal expansion) to E x V (chaos), with BLOSUM62-based TCRdist applied between CDR3 peptides within each V-J. Welch's t-statistics and random forest reduced roughly 500 V-J features to 10 to 15, which were used in a naive Bayes classifier (R e1071). TCRdb handled the public reads itself, with Q25 trimming in fastp and clone calling in MiXCR, and kept productive beta chains. All rows with the same CDR3 protein become a single entry with the most common DNA and genes. TCRdb, rather than the study authors, made the V and J calls. Across this sample there are about 480,000 distinct CDR3 sequences, with roughly a quarter seen only once. The leading ten clones occupy approximately 11% of the sample.

The TCR was taken from a woman aged 25 to 39 with Graves' ophthalmopathy. Recombination connected TRBV3-1 to TRBJ1-5; a confident D gene designation cannot be given. The sample comprised blood. CDR3 sequence: CASSQASGNQPQHF. In nucleotides, the sequence is TGTGCCAGCAGCCAAGCTTCCGGGAATCAGCCCCAGCATTTT.